The sequence of this T cell receptor (beta chain) was determined in a study of CD8 T cells in ankylosing spondylitis. This clonotype has a single count. The antigen remains undetermined. Study-level findings and limits: Some of these motif variants have turned up before, in reports on reactive arthritis synovial fluid and blood. Apparently characteristic of ankylosing spondylitis blood was a TCR beta motif (about eight highly homologous variants). A CD8+ phenotype characterized the disease-linked clones, which were relatively rare in peripheral blood.

Trimming removed 3 bases at V and 5 bases at J, with 13 bases between. The CDR3 runs 14 residues. CDR1 SGHDN and CDR2 FVKESK come from the germline V gene. MiXCR, applied by TCRdb to the 5' RACE reads, yields one record per CDR3 protein. The data contain around 770,000 distinct CDR3 sequences, over 15% of them singletons. Source material: blood, either unsorted or a sorted T cell fraction (not recorded which). This chain links TRBV14 with TRBJ2-5; D remains unclear. This clonotype was obtained from a male donor with ankylosing spondylitis. This CDR3 is CASSHRAVQETQYF. The CDR3, as DNA: TGTGCCAGCAGCCACCGGGCGGTCCAGGAGACCCAGTACTTC.